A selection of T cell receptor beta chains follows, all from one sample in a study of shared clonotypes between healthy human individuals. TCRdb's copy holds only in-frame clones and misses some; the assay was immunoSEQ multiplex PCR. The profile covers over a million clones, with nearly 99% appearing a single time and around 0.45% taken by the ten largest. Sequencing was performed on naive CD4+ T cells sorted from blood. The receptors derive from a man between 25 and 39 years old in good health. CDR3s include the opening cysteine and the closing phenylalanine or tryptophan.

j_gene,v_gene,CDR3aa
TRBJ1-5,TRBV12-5,CASGLTRGHNQPQHF
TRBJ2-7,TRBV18,CASSASGSSYEQYF
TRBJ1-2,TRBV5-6,CASSLVALYSYGYTF
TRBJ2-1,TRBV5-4,CASSPASFDEQFF
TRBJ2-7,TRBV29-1,CSVSTGTGSAQQYF
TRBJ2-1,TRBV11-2,CASSLKSGLPYNEQFF
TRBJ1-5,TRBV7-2,CASSPIGGQGDQPQHF
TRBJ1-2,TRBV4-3,CASSQDKAQGHPNYGYTF
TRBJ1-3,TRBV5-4,CATALAPSGNTIYF
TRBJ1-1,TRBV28,CASSLGTTGTEAFF
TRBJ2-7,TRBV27,CASSSRALGEQYF
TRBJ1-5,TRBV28,CASASWDSNQPQHF
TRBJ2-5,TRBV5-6,CASSVTRPPETQYF
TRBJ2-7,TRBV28,CASSLATSGAYEQYF